These T cell receptor beta chains were read from a single sample in a study of shared clonotypes between healthy human individuals. TCRdb's table, derived via immunoSEQ multiplex PCR, lists solely in-frame clones and lacks some. The sample holds some 2,000,000 clones, under 97% seen once. Sample: naive CD4+ T cells sorted from blood. The receptors come from a man aged 18 to 30 in good health. CDR3s include the opening cysteine and the closing phenylalanine or tryptophan. The D gene is left open where the match is weak. A row's size may be missing; if present it is once, few, many or a size class.

TGTGCCAGCAGTGGGTATGGTTGGGTAGGGGCGAGCCAAGAGACCCAGTACTTC | CASSGYGWVGASQETQYF | TRBV28 | . | TRBJ2-5 | .
TGTGCCAGCGGCGCACCACCGGAGCACCAAGAGACCCAGTACTTC | CASGAPPEHQETQYF | TRBV6-1 | . | TRBJ2-5 | .
TGTGCCAGCAGCGGGCGGGACTTGATGAAGACCTACGAGCAGTACTTC | CASSGRDLMKTYEQYF | TRBV28 | . | TRBJ2-7 | .
TGTGCCAGCTCGTCAGGGGGCTCGACCGGGGAGCTGTTTTTT | CASSSGGSTGELFF | TRBV18 | . | TRBJ2-2 | TRBD1
TGTGCCAGCAGTGACTTCGACAGGCAGGGTCCCTACGTGGCTGAAGCTTTCTTT | CASSDFDRQGPYVAEAFF | TRBV6-1 | . | TRBJ1-1 | .
TGTGCCAGCAGCTTACCGAACCCAGGGTTGAATTCACCCCTCCACTTT | CASSLPNPGLNSPLHF | TRBV5-6 | . | TRBJ1-6 | .
TGCGCCAGCAGCTTGGCCGCGTCAGGGAACACCGGGGAGCTGTTTTTT | CASSLAASGNTGELFF | TRBV5-1 | . | TRBJ2-2 | .
TGTGCCAGCTCACAATCTAGCGACTCACCCCTCCACTTT | CASSQSSDSPLHF | TRBV18 | . | TRBJ1-6 | .
TGCGCCAGCAGCCAAGAGGGGCCCGGGGAGCTGTTTTTT | CASSQEGPGELFF | TRBV4-3 | once | TRBJ2-2 | .
TGTGCCAGCAGCTTGGCCGGGTTTAGCACAGATACGCAGTATTTT | CASSLAGFSTDTQYF | TRBV5-6 | . | TRBJ2-3 | .
TGTGCCAGCAGCTTAGCGGGACTAGCGGGAGACCCCGAGCAGTACTTC | CASSLAGLAGDPEQYF | TRBV7-2 | . | TRBJ2-7 | TRBD2
TGCGCCACCCCGTCTAGGGACAGGGGGTGCGAGCAGTACTTC | CATPSRDRGCEQYF | TRBV5-1 | once | TRBJ2-7 | TRBD1
TGTGCCAGCAGCTTGGGTCTAAACAGGGGGCTTCTGGATCAGCCCCAGCATTTT | CASSLGLNRGLLDQPQHF | TRBV5-6 | . | TRBJ1-5 | TRBD1
TGCGCCAGCAGCTTAGCGGGAGTTTACAATGAGCAGTTCTTC | CASSLAGVYNEQFF | TRBV5-1 | . | TRBJ2-1 | TRBD2
TGTGCCAGCAGCTTTTCATTAACCATGCACGAGCAGTACTTC | CASSFSLTMHEQYF | TRBV5-8 | . | TRBJ2-7 | .
TGCGCCAGCAGCCGGGACAGCATGAACACTGAAGCTTTCTTT | CASSRDSMNTEAFF | TRBV5-1 | . | TRBJ1-1 | TRBD1
TGCGCCAGCAGCTCGGGCGGAGCCCCTGGAGGTAGGGACTACACCTTC | CASSSGGAPGGRDYTF | TRBV5-1 | few | TRBJ1-2 | .